This passage covers 21 T cell receptor beta chains from one sample sequenced in a study of blood T cell repertoires in COVID-19. Data came from immunoSEQ multiplex PCR; TCRdb stores just in-frame clones and leaves some out. The data contain about 110,000 clones, more than 75% of them singletons. The sequenced material came from peripheral blood. The receptors stem from a woman between 45 and 65 years old with acute or convalescent COVID-19.

The gene calls are TRBV12-3 or TRBV12-4 and TRBJ1-2; the D is unclear. CDR3 size: 13 residues. The V end lost 5 bases, the J end lost 7 bases, and 14 bases lay between the germline ends. The chain's CDR3 is CASSPARKRGYTF. The DNA for the CDR3 is TGTGCCAGCAGTCCAGCGAGGAAGCGTGGCTACACCTTC.

This clone was found once. This sequence joins TRBV25-1 and TRBJ1-4; D may be TRBD1 (6 bases). The germline V gene encodes CDR1 MGHDK and CDR2 SYGVNS. The CDR3 is 16 residues long. Trimming took 3 bases from V and 8 from J, leaving 19 bases between them. CDR3 DNA sequence: TGTGCCAGCAGTGAGGGACACAGGGTAATGGGGGAAAAACTGTTTTTT. Amino acid sequence: CASSEGHRVMGEKLFF.

The V gene is TRBV5-1, the J gene TRBJ2-7, with a possible D match to TRBD1 (6 bases). In germline, CDR1 is SGHRS, CDR2 YFSETQ. The V and J ends lost 0 bases and 6 bases respectively, with 10 bases between them. The CDR3 spans 13 residues. CDR3 coding DNA: TGCGCCAGCAGCTTGGGGGGGACAACCGAGCAGTACTTC. The encoded protein is CASSLGGTTEQYF.

The chain recombines TRBV5-8 with TRBJ1-2, with a weak D call TRBD1 (5 bases). Germline V gives CDR1 SGHTS, CDR2 YDEGEE. The V end was cut by 1 base, the J end by 5 bases, with 15 bases between. CDR3 length equals 15 residues. CDR3 sequence (DNA): TGTGCCAGCAGCTTGCCCAATATGGGGGGTTATGGCTACACCTTC. Translation gives CASSLPNMGGYGYTF. The full variable domain, with the rest looked up from reference TRBV5-8 and TRBJ1-2, is EAGVTQSPTHLIKTRGQQATLRCSPISGHTSVYWYQQALGLGLQFLLWYDEGEERNRGNFPPRFSGRQFPNYSSELNVNALELEDSALYLCASSLPNMGGYGYTFGSGTRLTVV.

This clone was detected only a few times. The V gene is TRBV7-2, the J gene TRBJ1-2, with D maybe TRBD1 (6 bases). Germline V lookup: CDR1 SGHTA, CDR2 FQGNSA. The CDR3 is 14 residues long. Deletions cut 5 bases from V and 6 bases from J, with 16 bases between. CDR3 DNA sequence: TGTGCCAGCAGCGCCCAGGGGAAGGCAGATGGCTACACCTTC. Translated, it gives CASSAQGKADGYTF.

This rearrangement joins TRBV10-2 to TRBJ1-5, with 8 bases fitting TRBD1. Trimming cost V 4 bases and J 4 bases; bases outside gene matches: 6. Per the germline V gene, CDR1 is WSHSY and CDR2 is SAAADI. The CDR3 covers 15 residues. The CDR3 sequence: CASSGQGAVNQPQHF. Here the CDR3 DNA reads TGCGCCAGCAGTGGGCAGGGGGCCGTTAATCAGCCCCAGCATTTT.

The chain carries TRBV19 and TRBJ2-2; D might be TRBD1 (6 bases). Trimming pared 6 bases from V and 3 bases from J, leaving 11 bases between. CDR1 is LNHDA, CDR2 SQIVND, per germline (reference sequence). The CDR3 covers 14 residues. The CDR3 is CASSRDTDTGELFF. CDR3 bases: TGTGCCAGTAGCCGGGACACTGACACCGGGGAGCTGTTTTTT.

This chain uses TRBV15 with TRBJ2-7, with 9 bases aligning to TRBD2. The CDR3 consists of 14 residues. CDR1 and CDR2 (germline): LNHNV, YYDKDF (reference sequence). V lost 3 bases and J lost 2; bases outside the gene matches: 2. CDR3 residues: CATSSVAGAYEQYF. The CDR3 DNA is TGTGCCACCAGCAGTGTAGCGGGAGCCTACGAGCAGTACTTC.

This chain's CDR3 is CATSHRERFQPQHF. Written as DNA, the CDR3 is TGTGCCACCAGCCACAGGGAAAGATTTCAGCCCCAGCATTTT. The rearrangement links TRBV24-1 to TRBJ1-5, with a tentative D call TRBD1 (6 bases). The CDR3 runs 14 residues. CDR1 is KGHDR, CDR2 SFDVKD, per germline. The V end was cut by 7 bases, the J end by 6 bases, with 15 bases between.

In DNA, the CDR3 is TGTGCCAGCAGTCCCCGGACAGATCAAGAGACCCAGTACTTC. Its translation is CASSPRTDQETQYF. This sequence joins TRBV2 and TRBJ2-5, with a tentative D call TRBD1 (6 bases). Germline CDR1 reads SNHLY; CDR2 reads FYNNEI. The CDR3 totals 14 residues. The V end was cut by 5 bases, the J end by 2 bases, with 12 bases between.

This clone has just one count. For the CDR3, the DNA is TGTGCCAGCACTCCGACTGATCGGGAGCAGTACTTC. This translates into CASTPTDREQYF. This chain links TRBV6-4 with TRBJ2-7; D remains ambiguous. From germline, CDR1 is MRHNA and CDR2 SNTAGT. V was cut by 7 bases and J by 7 bases, with 14 bases left in between. The CDR3 has 12 residues.

The chain links TRBV2 to TRBJ1-1, with D tentatively TRBD1 (6 bases). Trimming removed 6 bases at V and 5 bases at J, with 16 bases between. This CDR3 has 14 residues. The germline V gene encodes CDR1 SNHLY and CDR2 FYNNEI. The CDR3 spells CASSQQGVRTEAFF. The CDR3 nucleotides are TGTGCCAGCAGCCAACAGGGTGTCCGGACTGAAGCTTTCTTT. Looking up the rest from reference TRBV2 and TRBJ1-1 gives the full variable domain: EPEVTQTPSHQVTQMGQEVILRCVPISNHLYFYWYRQILGQKVEFLVSFYNNEISEKSEIFDDQFSVERPDGSNFTLKIRSTKLEDSAMYFCASSQQGVRTEAFFGQGTRLTVV.

V gene TRBV6-6 combines with J gene TRBJ2-2, with a tentative D call TRBD2 (6 bases). The V and J ends lost 6 bases and 0 bases respectively, with 14 bases between them. The CDR3 length is 16 residues. Germline V CDR1 and CDR2: MNHNY, SVGAGI (reference sequence). The CDR3 DNA is TGTGCCAGCAGACCTACCGGGACTGCGAACACCGGGGAGCTGTTTTTT. This sequence encodes CASRPTGTANTGELFF.

This chain connects TRBV7-9 to TRBJ2-5, with TRBD2 matching over 12 bases. Trimming at V came to 4 bases and at J to 2 bases, leaving 2 bases not matched to a gene. CDR1 and CDR2 (germline): SEHNR, FQNEAQ (reference sequence). The CDR3 is made up of 15 amino acids. CDR3 sequence reads: CASSYGLAGQETQYF. For the CDR3, the DNA is TGTGCCAGCAGCTACGGACTAGCGGGACAAGAGACCCAGTACTTC.

Here the CDR3 reads CASSLVATPPGWEQFF. CDR3 in DNA: TGTGCCAGCAGCTTAGTAGCGACACCCCCGGGGTGGGAGCAGTTCTTC. This sequence joins TRBV11-2 and TRBJ2-1; D is possibly TRBD2 (5 bases). V lost 1 base and J 10 bases, leaving 20 bases between the germline ends. The CDR3 is 16 residues long. From germline, CDR1 is SGHAT and CDR2 FQNNGV.

The chain links TRBV2 to TRBJ1-3; D remains unclear. CDR1 is SNHLY and CDR2 is FYNNEI in the germline V gene. The CDR3 length is 16 residues. V gave up 3 bases and J gave up 4 bases, with 16 bases separating them. The CDR3 nucleotides are TGTGCCAGCAGTGACCCGGCCAGGCTCCAGGGAAACACCATATATTTT. Translated: CASSDPARLQGNTIYF. Complete variable domain (other parts from reference TRBV2 and TRBJ1-3): EPEVTQTPSHQVTQMGQEVILRCVPISNHLYFYWYRQILGQKVEFLVSFYNNEISEKSEIFDDQFSVERPDGSNFTLKIRSTKLEDSAMYFCASSDPARLQGNTIYFGEGSWLTVV.

The chain has TRBV30 and TRBJ2-7; D uncertain. Per the germline V gene, CDR1 is GTSNPN and CDR2 is SVGIG (reference sequence). V was cut by 1 base and J by 3 bases, with 4 bases left in between. The CDR3 consists of 11 residues. CDR3 DNA: TGTGCCTGGAGTGCAAACTACGAGCAGTACTTC. Protein product: CAWSANYEQYF.

The chain couples TRBV15 to TRBJ2-5; the match to TRBD2 covers 9 bases. This CDR3 is 17 amino acids long. Looked up from germline, CDR1 is LNHNV and CDR2 is YYDKDF (reference sequence). Trimming took 0 bases from V and 2 from J; bases not matched to a gene: 7. CDR3 sequence reads: CATSRDLGGRGQETQYF. CDR3 sequence (DNA): TGTGCCACCAGCAGAGATTTGGGCGGGAGGGGACAAGAGACCCAGTACTTC.

The V call is TRBV28, the J call TRBJ1-4; 10 bases fit TRBD1. The CDR3 spans 16 residues. V lost 5 bases and J lost 4; bases outside the gene matches: 7. The germline V gene encodes CDR1 MDHEN and CDR2 SYDVKM. The CDR3 sequence: CASSQMTGGINEKLFF. Written as DNA, the CDR3 is TGTGCCAGCAGTCAAATGACAGGGGGCATTAATGAAAAACTGTTTTTT. The complete variable domain, with remaining parts taken from reference TRBV28 and TRBJ1-4, reads DVKVTQSSRYLVKRTGEKVFLECVQDMDHENMFWYRQDPGLGLRLIYFSYDVKMKEKGDIPEGYSVSREKKERFSLILESASTNQTSMYLCASSQMTGGINEKLFFGSGTQLSVL.

The chain couples TRBV14 to TRBJ2-7; tentatively, D is TRBD1 (6 bases). Per the germline V gene, CDR1 is SGHDN and CDR2 is FVKESK. Trimming cost V 2 bases and J 0 bases, with 11 bases left between them. The CDR3 sequence is 15 residues long. The CDR3 reads CASSQQGPPSYEQYF. The CDR3, as DNA: TGTGCCAGCAGCCAACAGGGGCCGCCCTCCTACGAGCAGTACTTC.

This rearrangement joins TRBV27 to TRBJ2-3; D is perhaps TRBD2 (5 bases). Germline V gene data show CDR1 as MNHEY and CDR2 as SMNVEV (reference sequence). V gave up 3 bases and J gave up 8 bases, with 9 bases separating them. The CDR3 has 12 residues. In DNA form, the CDR3 reads TGTGCCAGCAGTTTCTCCCGGGGTACGCAGTATTTT. This translates into CASSFSRGTQYF.